This TCR beta chain was found in a study of CD8 T cells in ankylosing spondylitis. This clonotype was detected many times. The V end lost 5 bases, the J end lost 8 bases, and 13 bases lay between the germline ends. The V gene's germline CDR1 is SGHTA and CDR2 FQGTGA. CDR3 size: 14 residues. TCRdb itself ran the 5' RACE reads through MiXCR, one entry per CDR3 protein. The table records about 17,000 distinct CDR3 sequences, approximately 8.4% of them present only once. This receptor was obtained from a male donor with ankylosing spondylitis or in good health (not recorded which). Input material: blood. V and J are TRBV7-3 and TRBJ1-6, with a possible D match to TRBD1 (6 bases). The CDR3 DNA reads TGTGCCAGCAGCAAAACAGGGAACTATTCACCCCTCCACTTT. Residues: CASSKTGNYSPLHF.